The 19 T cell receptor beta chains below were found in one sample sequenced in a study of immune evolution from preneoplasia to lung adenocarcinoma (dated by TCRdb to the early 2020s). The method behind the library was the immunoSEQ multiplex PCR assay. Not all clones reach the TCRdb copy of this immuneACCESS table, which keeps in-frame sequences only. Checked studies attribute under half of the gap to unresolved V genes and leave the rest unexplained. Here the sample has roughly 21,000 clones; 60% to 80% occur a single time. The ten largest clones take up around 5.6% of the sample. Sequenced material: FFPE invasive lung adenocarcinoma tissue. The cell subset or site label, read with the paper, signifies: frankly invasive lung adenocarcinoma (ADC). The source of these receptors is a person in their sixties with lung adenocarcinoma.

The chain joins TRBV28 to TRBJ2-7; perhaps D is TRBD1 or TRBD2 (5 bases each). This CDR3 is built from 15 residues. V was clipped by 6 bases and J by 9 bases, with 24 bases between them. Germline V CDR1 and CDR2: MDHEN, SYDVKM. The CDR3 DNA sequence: TGTGCCAGCAGCCCCCCCCGGAGAGGGGATAATACGCAGTACTTC. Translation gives CASSPPRRGDNTQYF.

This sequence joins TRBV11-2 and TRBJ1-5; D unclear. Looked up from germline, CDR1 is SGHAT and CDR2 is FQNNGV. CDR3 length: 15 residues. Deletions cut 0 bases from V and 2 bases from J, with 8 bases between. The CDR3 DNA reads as TGTGCCAGCAGCTTAGACACCACGGGCAATCAGCCCCAGCATTTT. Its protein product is CASSLDTTGNQPQHF.

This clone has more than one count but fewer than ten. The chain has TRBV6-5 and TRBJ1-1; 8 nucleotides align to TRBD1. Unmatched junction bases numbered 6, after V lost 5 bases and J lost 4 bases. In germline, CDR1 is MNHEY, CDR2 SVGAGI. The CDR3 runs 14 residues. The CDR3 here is CASSKWTGTTEAFF. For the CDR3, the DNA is TGTGCCAGCAGTAAGTGGACAGGGACCACTGAAGCTTTCTTT.

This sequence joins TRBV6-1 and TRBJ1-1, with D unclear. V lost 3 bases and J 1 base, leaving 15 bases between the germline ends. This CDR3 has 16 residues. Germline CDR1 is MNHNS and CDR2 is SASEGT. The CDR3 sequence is CASSDIRKGRNTEAFF. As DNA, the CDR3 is TGTGCCAGCAGTGATATAAGGAAAGGCAGGAACACTGAAGCTTTCTTT.

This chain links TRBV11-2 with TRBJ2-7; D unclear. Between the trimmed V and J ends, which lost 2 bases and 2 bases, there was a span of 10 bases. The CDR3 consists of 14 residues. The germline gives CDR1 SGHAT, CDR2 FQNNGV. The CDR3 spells CASSLRATTYEQYF. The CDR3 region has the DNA TGTGCCAGCAGCTTACGGGCTACTACCTACGAGCAGTACTTC.

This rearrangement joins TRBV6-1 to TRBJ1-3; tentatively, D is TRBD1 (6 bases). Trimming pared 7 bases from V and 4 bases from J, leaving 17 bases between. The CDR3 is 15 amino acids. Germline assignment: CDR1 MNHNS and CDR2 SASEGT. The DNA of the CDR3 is TGTGCCAGCAATCCAGAGGGGGGGACCGGAAACACCATATATTTT. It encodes CASNPEGGTGNTIYF.

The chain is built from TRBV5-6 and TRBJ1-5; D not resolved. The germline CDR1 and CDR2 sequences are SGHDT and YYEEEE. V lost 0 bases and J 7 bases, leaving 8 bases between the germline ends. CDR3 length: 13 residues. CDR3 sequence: CASSLAGYQPQHF. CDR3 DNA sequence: TGTGCCAGCAGCTTGGCGGGTTACCAGCCCCAGCATTTT.

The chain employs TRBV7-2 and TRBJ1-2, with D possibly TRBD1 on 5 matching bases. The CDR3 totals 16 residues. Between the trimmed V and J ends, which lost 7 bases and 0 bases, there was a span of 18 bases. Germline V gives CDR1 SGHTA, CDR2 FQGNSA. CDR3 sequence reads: CASNPLGQLPNYGYTF. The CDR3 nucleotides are TGTGCCAGCAACCCCTTGGGGCAGCTACCTAACTATGGCTACACCTTC.

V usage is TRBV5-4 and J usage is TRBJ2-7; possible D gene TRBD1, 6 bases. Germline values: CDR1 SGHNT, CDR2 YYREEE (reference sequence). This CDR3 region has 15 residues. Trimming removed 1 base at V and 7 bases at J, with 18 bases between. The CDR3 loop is CASSLTKGPQGEQYF. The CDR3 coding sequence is TGTGCCAGCAGCTTGACAAAAGGGCCCCAGGGGGAGCAGTACTTC. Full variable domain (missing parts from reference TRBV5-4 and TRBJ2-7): ETGVTQSPTHLIKTRGQQVTLRCSSQSGHNTVSWYQQALGQGPQFIFQYYREEENGRGNFPPRFSGLQFPNYSSELNVNALELDDSALYLCASSLTKGPQGEQYFGPGTRLTVT.

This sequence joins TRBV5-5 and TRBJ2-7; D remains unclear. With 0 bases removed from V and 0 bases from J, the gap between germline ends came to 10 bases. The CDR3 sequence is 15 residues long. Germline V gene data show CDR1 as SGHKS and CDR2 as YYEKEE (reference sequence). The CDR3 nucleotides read TGTGCCAGCAGCTTGGGCCTGCAGGCCTCCTACGAGCAGTACTTC. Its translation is CASSLGLQASYEQYF. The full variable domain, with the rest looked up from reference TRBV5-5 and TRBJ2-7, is DAGVTQSPTHLIKTRGQQVTLRCSPISGHKSVSWYQQVLGQGPQFIFQYYEKEERGRGNFPDRFSARQFPNYSSELNVNALLLGDSALYLCASSLGLQASYEQYFGPGTRLTVT.

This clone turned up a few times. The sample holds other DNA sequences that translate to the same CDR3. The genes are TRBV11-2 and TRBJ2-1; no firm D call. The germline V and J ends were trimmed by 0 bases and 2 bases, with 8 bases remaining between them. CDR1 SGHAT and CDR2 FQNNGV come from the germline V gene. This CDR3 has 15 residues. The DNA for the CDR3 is TGTGCCAGCAGCTTAGAGGGTTCCCCCTACAATGAGCAGTTCTTC. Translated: CASSLEGSPYNEQFF.

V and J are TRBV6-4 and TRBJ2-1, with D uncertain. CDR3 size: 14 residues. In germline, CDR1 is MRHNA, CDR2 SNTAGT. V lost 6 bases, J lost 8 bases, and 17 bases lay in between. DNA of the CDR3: TGTGCCAGCAGCGAACAATGGGGTCTCGATGAGCAGTTCTTC. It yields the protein CASSEQWGLDEQFF.

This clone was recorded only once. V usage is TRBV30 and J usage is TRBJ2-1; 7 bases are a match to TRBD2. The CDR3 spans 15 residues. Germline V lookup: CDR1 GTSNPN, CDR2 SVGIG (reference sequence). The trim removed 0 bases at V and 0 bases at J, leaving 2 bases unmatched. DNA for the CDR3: TGTGCCTGGAGTGTTTGGGGGGGCTCCTACAATGAGCAGTTCTTC. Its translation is CAWSVWGGSYNEQFF.

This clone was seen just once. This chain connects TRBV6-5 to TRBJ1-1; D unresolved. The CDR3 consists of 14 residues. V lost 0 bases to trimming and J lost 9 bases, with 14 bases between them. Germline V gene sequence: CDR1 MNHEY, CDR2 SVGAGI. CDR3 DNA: TGTGCCAGCAGTTACTCGAGCTCCGAAAGGAAAGCTTTCTTT. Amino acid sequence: CASSYSSSERKAFF.

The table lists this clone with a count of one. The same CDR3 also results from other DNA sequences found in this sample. CDR3 residues: CASSEGTSGQETQYF. In DNA form, the CDR3 reads TGTGCCAGCAGTGAGGGGACTAGCGGGCAAGAGACCCAGTACTTC. The chain employs TRBV25-1 and TRBJ2-5, with 12 bases fitting TRBD2. Germline CDR1 MGHDK, CDR2 SYGVNS. J lost 2 bases, V lost 3 bases, and 1 base had no gene match. This CDR3 contains 15 residues.

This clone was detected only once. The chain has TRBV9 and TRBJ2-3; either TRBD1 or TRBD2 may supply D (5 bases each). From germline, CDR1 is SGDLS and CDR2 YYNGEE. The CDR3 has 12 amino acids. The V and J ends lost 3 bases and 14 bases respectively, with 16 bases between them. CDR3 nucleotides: TGTGCCAGCAGCGGGGACCAACTAAGCCGGTATTTT. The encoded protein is CASSGDQLSRYF. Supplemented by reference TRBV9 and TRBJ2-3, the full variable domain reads DSGVTQTPKHLITATGQRVTLRCSPRSGDLSVYWYQQSLDQGLQFLIQYYNGEERAKGNILERFSAQQFPDLHSELNLSSLELGDSALYFCASSGDQLSRYFGPGTRLTVL.

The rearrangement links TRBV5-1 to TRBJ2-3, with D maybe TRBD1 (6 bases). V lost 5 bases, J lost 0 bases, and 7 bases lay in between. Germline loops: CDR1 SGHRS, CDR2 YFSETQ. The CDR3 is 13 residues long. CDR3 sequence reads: CASRDSSTDTQYF. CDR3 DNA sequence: TGCGCCAGCAGGGACAGTAGCACAGATACGCAGTATTTT.

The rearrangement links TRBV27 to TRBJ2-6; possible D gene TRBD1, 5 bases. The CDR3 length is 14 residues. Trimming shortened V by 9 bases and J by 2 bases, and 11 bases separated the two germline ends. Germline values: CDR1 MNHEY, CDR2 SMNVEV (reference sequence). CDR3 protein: CASRWGAGANVLTF. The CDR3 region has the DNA TGTGCCAGTAGATGGGGCGCTGGGGCCAACGTCCTGACTTTC.

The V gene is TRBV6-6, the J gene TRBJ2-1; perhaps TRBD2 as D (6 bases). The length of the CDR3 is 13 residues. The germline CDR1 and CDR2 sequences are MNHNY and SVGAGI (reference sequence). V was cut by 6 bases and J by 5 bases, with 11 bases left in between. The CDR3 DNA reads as TGTGCCAGCAGCCCTAGCGAGAACAATGAGCAGTTCTTC. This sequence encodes CASSPSENNEQFF.